This record concerns one TCR beta chain sequence. This clonotype was observed a few times. The antigen this receptor binds is unknown. It has no much larger one-base neighbor in the sample; base qualities were not kept. TCRdb lists the instrument as Illumina HiSeq 1500. Starting from the raw public reads, TCRdb applied fastp trimming at Q25, assembled clones with MiXCR and retained in-frame beta chains. Rows merge per CDR3 protein into single entries with the most common DNA and genes. The sample table contains a few hundred thousand distinct CDR3 sequences; only one count was recorded for around a quarter of them. The ten largest make up about 13% of the sample. The data were taken from a study of T cell repertoires in cytomegalovirus infection (dated by TCRdb to the late 2010s). Context from the whole study: Donor HLA type was relevant to the analysis, as public TCR beta signatures indicated carriage of CMV infection together with the matching HLA type.

Results and caveats for the whole study, not just this receptor: The ex vivo response was dominated by HLA-C-restricted CMV-specific TCR beta clonotypes, and the single most frequent clonotype in two of eight donors was supplied by these HLA-C-restricted clonotypes. Cumulative frequency of public TCR beta family members discriminated carriers of CMV infection plus the relevant HLA type in this cohort and an independent 352-donor cohort.

For CDR1 and CDR2, the germline V gene lists SNHLY and FYNNEI. Ends trimmed: V by 4 bases, J by 3 bases; bases unmatched to a gene: 5. Including the terminal cysteine and phenylalanine, the CDR3 comprises 15 residues. CDR3 DNA is the only sequence kept; it has 45 bases, read in frame from the first base. Sequencing input: PBMCs. The chain links TRBV2 with TRBJ1-4, and TRBD1 matches 7 of the central bases. The source of this sequence is a human donor in good health (CMV status not recorded). Some clones in this sample may be carry-over from other donors' samples. In nucleotides, the sequence is TGTGCCAGCAGTGGAACAGGGGCAGCTAATGAAAAACTGTTTTTT. It is translated as CASSGTGAANEKLFF. Where the CDR3 stops, the reference TRBV2 and TRBJ1-4 genes take over; the full variable domain is EPEVTQTPSHQVTQMGQEVILRCVPISNHLYFYWYRQILGQKVEFLVSFYNNEISEKSEIFDDQFSVERPDGSNFTLKIRSTKLEDSAMYFCASSGTGAANEKLFFGSGTQLSVL.